Described below is a single TCR beta chain sequence and its context. As yet, its antigen is unknown. Sequencing was performed with immunoSEQ multiplex PCR; in TCRdb, only in-frame clones are kept and a portion is missing. The table lists almost 70,000 clones, 80% of them singletons. The data stem from a study of T cell responses to AZD1222 COVID-19 vaccine. Study-level results: Increased Spike-specific TCR breadth and depth were observed after two AZD1222 doses. Mapped onto spike, vaccine-associated CD4 TCRs spanned it and were dominant at 160-218 and 743-854. At study baseline, merely about 6 AZD1222 recipients were seropositive. In a largely white British group with more females than males, clonal diversity was possibly underestimated.

This clonotype originated in an adult who received the AZD1222 COVID-19 vaccine. Sequencing was performed on peripheral blood, taken 28 days after the second AZD1222 dose.

CDR3: CASREPGGYGYTF. The CDR3 DNA reads as TGTGCCAGCAGGGAACCGGGGGGCTATGGCTACACCTTC. The chain has TRBV6-4 and TRBJ1-2; possibly TRBD1 for D (5 bases). There are 13 residues in the CDR3. Trimming cost V 6 bases and J 4 bases, with 12 bases left between them. Germline assignment: CDR1 MRHNA and CDR2 SNTAGT.